This TCR beta chain is from a study of cytomegalovirus exposure and HLA in healthy donors. The PCR used 60 Vbeta and 13 Jbeta primers. Profiled with immunoSEQ multiplex PCR; TCRdb holds only in-frame clones, not every one. The sample contains roughly 150,000 clones, roughly two thirds of which appear only once. Trimming removed 3 bases from V and 7 bases from J, with 26 bases in between. This CDR3 is built from 17 residues. The V gene's germline CDR1 is SGHRS and CDR2 YFSETQ. Material: PBMCs. V usage is TRBV5-1 and J usage is TRBJ2-7; tentatively, D is TRBD2 (6 bases). This receptor was identified in a woman aged 18-35 years in good health and CMV-seropositive. In DNA, the CDR3 is TGCGCCAGCAGCTCGGGAAGTAAGGTTGGGACTCCACAGGAGCAGTACTTC. As protein: CASSSGSKVGTPQEQYF.